Listed below are T cell receptor beta chains from one sample, sequenced in a study of Ad26.COV2.S vaccination and SARS-CoV-2 variants. TCRdb's copy holds only in-frame clones and misses some; the assay was immunoSEQ multiplex PCR. The table has some 500,000 clones, 89% seen once. The sequencing used peripheral blood, collected in a trial of Ad26.COV2.S vaccine versus placebo. These receptor sequences come from a person between 18 and 65 years old who received the Ad26.COV2.S COVID-19 vaccine or a placebo. CDR3s include the opening cysteine and the closing phenylalanine or tryptophan. Each record gives: V gene, J gene, CDR3 protein.

V gene: TRBV18
J gene: TRBJ1-4
CDR3 protein: CASSPTGSNREKLFF

V gene: TRBV5-1
J gene: TRBJ1-2
CDR3 protein: CAVQGPHGYTF

V gene: TRBV29-1
J gene: TRBJ2-5
CDR3 protein: CSVEDRETPRETQYF

V gene: TRBV4-3
J gene: TRBJ1-5
CDR3 protein: CASSQDSQGQPQHF

V gene: TRBV4-2
J gene: TRBJ1-4
CDR3 protein: CASSQLGAEEKLFF

V gene: TRBV7-9
J gene: TRBJ2-5
CDR3 protein: CASYPGQGEETQYF

V gene: TRBV6-4
J gene: TRBJ2-2
CDR3 protein: CASSDFVGTGELFF

V gene: TRBV11-3
J gene: TRBJ2-1
CDR3 protein: CASSLAGYYNEQFF

V gene: TRBV7-9
J gene: TRBJ1-4
CDR3 protein: CASSFVGHLYEKLFF

V gene: TRBV2
J gene: TRBJ1-1
CDR3 protein: CASRDRGINPEAFF

V gene: TRBV19
J gene: TRBJ1-1
CDR3 protein: CAASRGNTEAFF

V gene: TRBV7-7
J gene: TRBJ2-1
CDR3 protein: CASSLAAGGGEQFF

V gene: TRBV5-1
J gene: TRBJ1-1
CDR3 protein: CASSFGAMNTEAFF

V gene: TRBV6-6
J gene: TRBJ1-2
CDR3 protein: CASRGRGYTF

V gene: TRBV5-5
J gene: TRBJ1-5
CDR3 protein: CASSLKGQPQHF

V gene: TRBV20-1
J gene: TRBJ2-1
CDR3 protein: CSARDVNLFF

V gene: TRBV18
J gene: TRBJ2-5
CDR3 protein: CASSPRQGGGETQYF

V gene: TRBV9
J gene: TRBJ1-6
CDR3 protein: CASTGSLYNSPLHF

V gene: TRBV6-1
J gene: TRBJ1-5
CDR3 protein: CASSEGRRPQHF

V gene: TRBV5-8
J gene: TRBJ2-3
CDR3 protein: CASSFAGRGTDTQYF

V gene: TRBV7-9
J gene: TRBJ2-5
CDR3 protein: CASSAGETQYF

V gene: TRBV6-6
J gene: TRBJ2-3
CDR3 protein: CASSFLGAVANTQYF

V gene: TRBV4-3
J gene: TRBJ2-3
CDR3 protein: CASSDLGFTDTQYF

V gene: TRBV30
J gene: TRBJ2-7
CDR3 protein: CAWTSRGGRTFYEQYF

V gene: TRBV7-2
J gene: TRBJ2-5
CDR3 protein: CASSFQETQYF

V gene: TRBV5-1
J gene: TRBJ1-2
CDR3 protein: CASSLDRGRGYGYTF

V gene: TRBV6-2/TRBV6-3
J gene: TRBJ2-7
CDR3 protein: CASSYSGGRNSYEQYF

V gene: TRBV6-5
J gene: TRBJ1-2
CDR3 protein: CASRSEAYGYTF

V gene: TRBV19
J gene: TRBJ1-4
CDR3 protein: CASSSVGSMDEKLFF

V gene: TRBV4-3
J gene: TRBJ2-5
CDR3 protein: CASSQETWETQYF

V gene: TRBV5-5
J gene: TRBJ2-7
CDR3 protein: CASSLRRDYEQYF

V gene: TRBV2
J gene: TRBJ1-2
CDR3 protein: CASSERVGSRSHYGYTF

V gene: TRBV19
J gene: TRBJ1-1
CDR3 protein: CASIQGRGVNTEAFF

V gene: TRBV29-1
J gene: TRBJ2-1
CDR3 protein: CSVEFRLAGGEQFF

V gene: TRBV5-6
J gene: TRBJ2-3
CDR3 protein: CASSLIPSTDTQYF

V gene: TRBV29-1
J gene: TRBJ2-3
CDR3 protein: CSVEGLAGSTDTQYF

V gene: TRBV20-1
J gene: TRBJ2-2
CDR3 protein: CSASVPGGPGELFF

V gene: TRBV5-1
J gene: TRBJ2-7
CDR3 protein: CASSLGIGVEQYF

V gene: TRBV3-1/TRBV3-2
J gene: TRBJ1-3
CDR3 protein: CASSQFTVSSNTIYF

V gene: TRBV6-4
J gene: TRBJ1-2
CDR3 protein: CASSEGAQGGYTF